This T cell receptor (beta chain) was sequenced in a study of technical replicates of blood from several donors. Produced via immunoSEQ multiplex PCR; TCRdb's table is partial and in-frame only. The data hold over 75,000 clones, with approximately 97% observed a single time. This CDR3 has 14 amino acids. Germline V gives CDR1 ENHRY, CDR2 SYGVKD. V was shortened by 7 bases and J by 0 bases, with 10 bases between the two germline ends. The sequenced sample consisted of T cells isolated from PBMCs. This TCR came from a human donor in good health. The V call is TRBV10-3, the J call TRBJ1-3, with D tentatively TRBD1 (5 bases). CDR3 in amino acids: CAITARDSGNTIYF. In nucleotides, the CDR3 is TGTGCCATCACAGCCAGGGACTCTGGAAACACCATATATTTT.